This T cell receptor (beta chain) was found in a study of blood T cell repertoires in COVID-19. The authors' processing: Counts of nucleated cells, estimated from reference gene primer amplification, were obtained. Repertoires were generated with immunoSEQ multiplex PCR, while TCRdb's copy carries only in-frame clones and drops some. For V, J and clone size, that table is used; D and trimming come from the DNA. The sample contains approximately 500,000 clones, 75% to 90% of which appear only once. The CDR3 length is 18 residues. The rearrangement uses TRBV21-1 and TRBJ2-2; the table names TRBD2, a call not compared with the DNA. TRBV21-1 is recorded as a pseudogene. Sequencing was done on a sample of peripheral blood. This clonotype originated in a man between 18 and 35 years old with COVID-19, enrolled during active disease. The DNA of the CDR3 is TGTGCCAGCAAGACCGGGACTAGGGGACATTCGAACACCGGGGAGCTGTTTTTT. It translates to CASKTGTRGHSNTGELFF.